This entry lists 5 T cell receptor beta chains sequenced from one sample in a study of blood T cell repertoires in COVID-19. Method: immunoSEQ multiplex PCR; TCRdb's copy keeps in-frame clones and lacks some. The sample shows 70,000 to 95,000 clones, over 75% of them seen only once. Input material: peripheral blood. Every receptor here comes from a man in his 70s with acute or convalescent COVID-19.

The genes are TRBV19 and TRBJ2-7, with a tentative D call TRBD2 (5 bases). CDR3 length: 13 amino acids. Deletions cut 6 bases from V and 0 bases from J, with 9 bases between. Germline CDR1 LNHDA, CDR2 SQIVND (reference sequence). The CDR3 loop reads CASSEGRSYEQYF. CDR3 in DNA: TGTGCCAGTAGCGAGGGCCGCTCCTACGAGCAGTACTTC.

This clone was counted between two and nine times. This rearrangement joins TRBV10-1 to TRBJ2-2, with 7 bases fitting TRBD2. The germline V gene has CDR1 WNHNN and CDR2 SYGVQD (reference sequence). The length of the CDR3 is 18 residues. The junction had 17 bases not matched to a gene; V was cut back by 6 bases and J by 4 bases. The CDR3 protein is CASSEKGRAGWSTGELFF. For the CDR3, the DNA is TGCGCCAGCAGCGAAAAGGGTCGAGCGGGATGGAGCACCGGGGAGCTGTTTTTT.

The chain combines TRBV20-1 with TRBJ1-5; D possibly corresponds to TRBD1 (5 bases). This CDR3 spans 14 amino acids. Per the germline V gene, CDR1 is DFQATT and CDR2 is SNEGSKA (reference sequence). Deletions cut 3 bases from V and 9 bases from J, with 18 bases between. CDR3 sequence reads: CSASFGGALRPQHF. The DNA for the CDR3 is TGCAGTGCTAGTTTTGGAGGGGCCCTTCGGCCCCAGCATTTT.

The chain couples TRBV27 to TRBJ2-7, with TRBD1 as a possible D gene (6 bases). CDR3 length equals 14 residues. Germline-derived CDR1 and CDR2 are MNHEY and SMNVEV (reference sequence). V shed 8 bases and J shed 0 bases, with 14 bases lying between them. CDR3 in DNA: TGTGCCAGCTCCCAGGGGTTTAGCTCCTACGAGCAGTACTTC. Amino acids: CASSQGFSSYEQYF.

This clone has just one count. The rearrangement joins TRBV11-2 to TRBJ1-5, with D possibly TRBD1 on 5 matching bases. CDR1 is SGHAT and CDR2 is FQNNGV in the germline V gene. Trimming removed 0 bases at V and 3 bases at J, with 18 bases between. The CDR3 has 18 residues. CDR3 DNA sequence: TGTGCCAGCAGCTTAGATCGGTACCAGGGTCCCCTCAATCAGCCCCAGCATTTT. As protein: CASSLDRYQGPLNQPQHF.